This T cell receptor beta chain was captured by sequencing in a study of cytomegalovirus exposure and HLA in healthy donors. Comments on this clone: No antigen is known for it.

General observations from the study: The majority of CMV-associated TCR beta chains were reported as apparently HLA-restricted in a later analysis. Sequencing artifact likely explains a cluster of highly shared sequence variants.

The PCR ran on 60 Vbeta and 13 Jbeta primers. This table comes from immunoSEQ multiplex PCR, and its TCRdb copy is limited to in-frame clones, with some not included. In total, the table holds almost 45,000 clones. With 0 bases removed from V and 9 bases from J, the gap between germline ends came to 9 bases. Germline CDR1 reads SGHDT; CDR2 reads YYEEEE. The CDR3 is 13 amino acids. Sequenced: PBMCs. This clonotype was sampled from a male donor in good health and CMV-seronegative. The rearrangement uses TRBV5-6 and TRBJ2-2; unclear D gene. This chain's CDR3 is CASSLAGLRELFF. CDR3 nucleotides: TGTGCCAGCAGCTTGGCCGGTCTTCGGGAGCTGTTTTTT.